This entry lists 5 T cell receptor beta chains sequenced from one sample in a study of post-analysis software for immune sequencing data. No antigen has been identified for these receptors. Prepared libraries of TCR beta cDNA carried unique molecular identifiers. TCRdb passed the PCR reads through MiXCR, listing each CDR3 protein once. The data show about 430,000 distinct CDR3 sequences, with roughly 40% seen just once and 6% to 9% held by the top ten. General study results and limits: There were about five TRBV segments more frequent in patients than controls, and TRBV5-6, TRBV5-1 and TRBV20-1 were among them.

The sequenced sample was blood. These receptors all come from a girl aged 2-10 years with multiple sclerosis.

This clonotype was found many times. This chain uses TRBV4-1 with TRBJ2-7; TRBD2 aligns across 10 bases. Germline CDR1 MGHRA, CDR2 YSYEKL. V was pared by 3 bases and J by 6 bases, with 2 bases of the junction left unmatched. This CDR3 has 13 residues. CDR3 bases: TGCGCCAGCAGCCATAGACTAGCGGGCGAGCAGTACTTC. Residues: CASSHRLAGEQYF.

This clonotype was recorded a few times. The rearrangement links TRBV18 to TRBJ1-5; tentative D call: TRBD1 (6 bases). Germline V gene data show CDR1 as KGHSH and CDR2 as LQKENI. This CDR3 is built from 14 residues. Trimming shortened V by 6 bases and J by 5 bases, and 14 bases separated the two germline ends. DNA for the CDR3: TGTGCCAGCTCGCGTGGAGGGGGTGATCAGCCCCAGCATTTT. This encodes CASSRGGGDQPQHF.

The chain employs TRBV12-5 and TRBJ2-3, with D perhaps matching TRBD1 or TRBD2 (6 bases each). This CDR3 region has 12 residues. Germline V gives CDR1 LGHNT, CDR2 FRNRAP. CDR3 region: CATKGDSDTQYF. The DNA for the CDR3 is TGTGCCACAAAGGGGGACTCAGATACGCAGTATTTT.

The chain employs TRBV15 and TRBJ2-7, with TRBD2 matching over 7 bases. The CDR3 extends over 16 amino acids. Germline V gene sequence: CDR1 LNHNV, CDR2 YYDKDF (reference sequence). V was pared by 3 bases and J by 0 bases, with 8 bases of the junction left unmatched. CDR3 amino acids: CATSRGTSDSSYEQYF. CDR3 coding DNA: TGTGCCACCAGCAGGGGAACTAGCGACAGCTCCTACGAGCAGTACTTC.

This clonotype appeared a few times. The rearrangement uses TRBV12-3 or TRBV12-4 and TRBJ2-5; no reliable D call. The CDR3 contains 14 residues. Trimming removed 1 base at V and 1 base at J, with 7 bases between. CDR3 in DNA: TGTGCCAGCAGTTTAGGGTCAGCCCAAGAGACCCAGTACTTC. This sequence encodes CASSLGSAQETQYF.